Below are 10 T cell receptor beta chains sequenced from a single sample in a study of T-cell memory formation after mild COVID-19 (dated by TCRdb to the early 2020s). Library preparation employed 5' RACE. Sequencer: Illumina NovaSeq 6000. TCRdb applied fastp at Q25 and MiXCR to the public reads, then kept only in-frame beta chains. For every CDR3 protein sequence, its rows merge into one entry that carries the most common genes and DNA. A total of roughly 350,000 distinct CDR3 sequences appear in this sample, approximately 27% of them only once. The ten largest account for about 13% of the sample. The material sequenced was PBMCs or a T cell subset sorted from them (not recorded which). Receptor source: an adult woman who had mild COVID-19 (a few samples of this study predate the infection). The sample titles of this study are shuffled in the database, so cell type and time point are left out; the donor was told from shared clones.

The chain links TRBV6-5 to TRBJ2-7; a possible D gene is TRBD2 (5 bases). Trimming took off 9 bases at V and 2 bases at J, with 20 bases between the two ends. Germline V lookup: CDR1 MNHEY, CDR2 SVGAGI. The CDR3 is made up of 15 amino acids. The CDR3 is CARRPLGPGTYEQYF. The CDR3 region has the DNA TGTGCCAGAAGACCACTAGGACCTGGGACCTACGAGCAGTACTTC.

This clonotype was recorded at least ten times. This chain uses TRBV20-1 with TRBJ2-3; D is possibly TRBD2 (7 bases). CDR1 is DFQATT, CDR2 SNEGSKA, per germline (reference sequence). Trimming pared 3 bases from V and 7 bases from J, leaving 14 bases between. This CDR3 has 13 residues. CDR3 nucleotide sequence: TGCAGTGCTAGGGGGGGGGGCCGCTATACGCAGTATTTT. This sequence encodes CSARGGGRYTQYF.

The J gene is TRBJ2-1, the V gene TRBV4-2, with 9 bases lining up with TRBD2. Germline V gene data show CDR1 as LGHNA and CDR2 as YNFKEQ. The CDR3 sequence is 15 residues long. The junction had 5 bases not matched to a gene; V was cut back by 4 bases and J by 4 bases. CDR3 in amino acids: CASSPFSGRYNEQFF. CDR3 nucleotide sequence: TGTGCCAGCAGCCCATTCAGCGGGAGGTACAATGAGCAGTTCTTC.

This clonotype was recorded at least ten times. This rearrangement joins TRBV29-1 to TRBJ1-2; possible D gene TRBD1, 6 bases. V lost 7 bases and J lost 7, with 13 bases in between. The CDR3 is 11 amino acids. In germline, CDR1 is SQVTM, CDR2 ANQGSEA. The CDR3 DNA reads TGCAGCGCTGGGACACTCCCTGGCTACACCTTC. It is translated as CSAGTLPGYTF.

The rearrangement links TRBV7-9 to TRBJ2-3; TRBD2 matches at 7 bases. CDR1 and CDR2 from the germline V gene are SEHNR and FQNEAQ (reference sequence). V was clipped by 4 bases and J by 2 bases; unmatched bases: 6. This CDR3 is built from 15 residues. CDR3 loop: CASSWEGGPTDTQYF. In DNA form, the CDR3 reads TGTGCCAGCAGCTGGGAGGGAGGTCCCACAGATACGCAGTATTTT.

The rearrangement links TRBV6-2 or TRBV6-3 to TRBJ1-2; a weak D match, TRBD1 (5 bases). Germline CDR1 and CDR2: MNHEY and SVGEGT. This CDR3 has 15 residues. V was pared by 4 bases and J by 3 bases, with 15 bases between. CDR3 in DNA: TGTGCCAGCAGTTCCCCGACAGTTCTAGACTATGGCTACACCTTC. This encodes CASSSPTVLDYGYTF.

A few counts support this clonotype. J is TRBJ2-1 and V is TRBV15; D may be TRBD2 (5 bases). The CDR3 contains 16 residues. Between the trimmed V and J ends, which lost 3 bases and 0 bases, there was a span of 12 bases. The germline V gene encodes CDR1 LNHNV and CDR2 YYDKDF (reference sequence). The CDR3 loop is CATSRHRTSSYNEQFF. CDR3 coding DNA: TGTGCCACCAGCAGGCACCGCACTAGCTCCTACAATGAGCAGTTCTTC. The entire variable domain, with the rest obtained from reference TRBV15 and TRBJ2-1, is as follows: DAMVIQNPRYQVTQFGKPVTLSCSQTLNHNVMYWYQQKSSQAPKLLFHYYDKDFNNEADTPDNFQSRRPNTSFCFLDIRSPGLGDTAMYLCATSRHRTSSYNEQFFGPGTRLTVL.

The chain links TRBV6-2 or TRBV6-3 to TRBJ2-1; 7 bases agree with TRBD1. The junction had 11 bases not matched to a gene; V was cut back by 4 bases and J by 5 bases. CDR3 length: 16 amino acids. Germline CDR1 and CDR2: MNHEY and SVGEGT. The CDR3 reads CASSSADRVTHNEQFF. The CDR3 coding sequence is TGTGCCAGCAGTTCCGCCGACAGGGTAACTCACAATGAGCAGTTCTTC.

This clonotype was seen a handful of times. The chain is built from TRBV30 and TRBJ2-5; the D gene is possibly TRBD1 (5 bases). V was cut by 8 bases and J by 4 bases, with 17 bases left in between. Germline CDR1 reads GTSNPN; CDR2 reads SVGIG (reference sequence). CDR3 length: 13 residues. The CDR3 sequence is CAGPPGSGETQYF. For the CDR3, the DNA is TGTGCCGGACCCCCAGGGTCTGGAGAGACCCAGTACTTC.

J is TRBJ2-7 and V is TRBV11-2; D unresolved. Germline lookup yields CDR1 SGHAT and CDR2 FQNNGV. Trimming pared 6 bases from V and 0 bases from J, leaving 12 bases between. The CDR3 has 14 residues. CDR3 bases: TGTGCCAGCAGTTCAGGTTTCAGCTCCTACGAGCAGTACTTC. This encodes CASSSGFSSYEQYF.